A single sample gave rise to the 9 T cell receptor beta chains below, sequenced in a study of shared T cell receptors in the human thymus. The method was immunoSEQ multiplex PCR; TCRdb's version includes in-frame clones alone and lacks a portion of them. The data contain hundreds of thousands of clones, approximately 87% of them singletons. The same data also went into a second study, on human thymus T cells.

The specimen was thymocytes. The source is a boy in the first two years of life with a congenital heart defect.

This clone appeared a few times. This chain links TRBV27 with TRBJ1-1, with D tentatively TRBD1 (5 bases). Germline CDR1 and CDR2: MNHEY and SMNVEV (reference sequence). The CDR3 contains 16 residues. The germline V and J ends were trimmed by 4 bases and 4 bases, with 19 bases remaining between them. CDR3 loop: CASSSGTTPLSTEAFF. In DNA form, the CDR3 reads TGTGCCAGCAGTTCGGGGACTACCCCCCTGAGCACTGAAGCTTTCTTT.

This chain links TRBV6-5 with TRBJ1-1; D is perhaps TRBD1 (5 bases). This CDR3 is 15 amino acids long. The V gene lost 5 bases and the J gene lost 5 bases, with 18 bases spanning the gap. The germline CDR1 and CDR2 sequences are MNHEY and SVGAGI. CDR3: CASSGLTESGTEAFF. In DNA form, the CDR3 reads TGTGCCAGCAGTGGTTTGACAGAAAGCGGGACTGAAGCTTTCTTT.

The chain has TRBV12-5 and TRBJ1-5; TRBD1 agrees at 8 bases. V trimming: 5 bases; J trimming: 2 bases; junction bases outside the gene matches: 5. CDR1 LGHNT and CDR2 FRNRAP come from the germline V gene. The CDR3 runs to 15 residues. The CDR3 here is CASGPDRDGNQPQHF. CDR3 sequence (DNA): TGTGCTAGTGGTCCGGACAGGGATGGCAATCAGCCCCAGCATTTT.

The genes are TRBV6-1 and TRBJ2-7; TRBD2 matches at 10 bases. CDR1 and CDR2 (germline): MNHNS, SASEGT. V shed 4 bases and J 2 bases; nucleotides not matched to a gene: 8. The CDR3 loop spans 16 amino acids. CDR3 loop: CASSAYPGLATYEQYF. The CDR3 coding sequence is TGTGCCAGCAGTGCCTATCCGGGACTAGCGACCTACGAGCAGTACTTC.

The chain carries TRBV4-1 and TRBJ2-1; 8 bases map to TRBD1. CDR1 and CDR2 from the germline V gene are MGHRA and YSYEKL. The CDR3 is 14 residues long. The V and J ends lost 4 bases and 6 bases, in that order; junction bases with no gene match: 5. DNA of the CDR3: TGCGCCAGCAGCCGCCCTGGACAGGGCAATGAGCAGTTCTTC. It specifies CASSRPGQGNEQFF.

There are a few counts of this clone. J is TRBJ2-3 and V is TRBV4-2; D gene ambiguous. V was pared by 6 bases and J by 2 bases, with 12 bases between. Germline V lookup: CDR1 LGHNA, CDR2 YNFKEQ. The CDR3 is 14 amino acids. This CDR3 reads CASRPILDTDTQYF. CDR3 nucleotide sequence: TGTGCCAGCAGACCAATACTTGACACAGATACGCAGTATTTT.

V gene TRBV4-1 combines with J gene TRBJ1-4, with D maybe TRBD1 (6 bases). Trimming removed 2 bases from V and 0 bases from J, with 22 bases in between. The CDR3 runs to 20 residues. Germline loops: CDR1 MGHRA, CDR2 YSYEKL. CDR3 sequence (DNA): TGCGCCAGCAGCCAACCAAGGACAGACACATCCAAAGCAACTAATGAAAAACTGTTTTTT. Amino acids: CASSQPRTDTSKATNEKLFF.

The V gene is TRBV27, the J gene TRBJ2-1; weak D call: TRBD1 (6 bases). Trimming pared 3 bases from V and 3 bases from J, leaving 12 bases between. Germline assignment: CDR1 MNHEY and CDR2 SMNVEV (reference sequence). This CDR3 spans 15 amino acids. CDR3 protein: CASSLAQGCYNEQFF. CDR3 nucleotide sequence: TGTGCCAGCAGTTTGGCACAGGGATGCTACAATGAGCAGTTCTTC.

J is TRBJ1-2 and V is TRBV9; D is undetermined. This CDR3 contains 17 residues. Trimming took off 4 bases at V and 4 bases at J, with 23 bases between the two ends. Germline lookup yields CDR1 SGDLS and CDR2 YYNGEE. CDR3 region: CASSTPWRVQRSYGYTF. The DNA of the CDR3 is TGTGCCAGCAGCACGCCTTGGAGGGTCCAGCGGAGCTATGGCTACACCTTC.